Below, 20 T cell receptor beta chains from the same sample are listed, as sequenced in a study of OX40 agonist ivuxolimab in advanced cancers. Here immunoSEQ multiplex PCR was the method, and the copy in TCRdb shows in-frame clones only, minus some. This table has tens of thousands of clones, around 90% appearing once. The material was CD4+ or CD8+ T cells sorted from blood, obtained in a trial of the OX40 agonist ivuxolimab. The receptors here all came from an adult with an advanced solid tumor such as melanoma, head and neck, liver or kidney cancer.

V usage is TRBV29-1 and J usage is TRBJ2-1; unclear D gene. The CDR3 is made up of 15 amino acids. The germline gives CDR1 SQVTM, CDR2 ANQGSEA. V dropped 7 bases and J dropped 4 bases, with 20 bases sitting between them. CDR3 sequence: CSAGNGLIPYNEQFF. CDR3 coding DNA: TGCAGCGCAGGAAACGGGTTGATCCCATACAATGAGCAGTTCTTC.

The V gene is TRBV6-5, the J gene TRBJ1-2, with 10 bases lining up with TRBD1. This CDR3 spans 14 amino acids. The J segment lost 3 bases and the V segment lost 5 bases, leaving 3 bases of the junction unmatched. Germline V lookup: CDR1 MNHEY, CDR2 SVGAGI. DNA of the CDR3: TGTGCCAGCAGTCCTGGACAGGGGGACTATGGCTACACCTTC. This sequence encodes CASSPGQGDYGYTF.

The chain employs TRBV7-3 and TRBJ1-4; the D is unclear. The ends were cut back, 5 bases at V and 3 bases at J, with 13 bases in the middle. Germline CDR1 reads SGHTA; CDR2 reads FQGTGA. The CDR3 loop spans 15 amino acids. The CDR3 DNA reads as TGTGCCAGCAGCCAAGGTGGTGGCTCTAATGAAAAACTGTTTTTT. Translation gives CASSQGGGSNEKLFF.

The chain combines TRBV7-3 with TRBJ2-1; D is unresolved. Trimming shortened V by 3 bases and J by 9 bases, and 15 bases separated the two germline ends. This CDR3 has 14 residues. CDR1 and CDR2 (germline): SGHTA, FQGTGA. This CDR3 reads CASSLRISAGEQFF. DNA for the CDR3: TGTGCCAGCAGCTTGAGAATCTCCGCAGGTGAGCAGTTCTTC.

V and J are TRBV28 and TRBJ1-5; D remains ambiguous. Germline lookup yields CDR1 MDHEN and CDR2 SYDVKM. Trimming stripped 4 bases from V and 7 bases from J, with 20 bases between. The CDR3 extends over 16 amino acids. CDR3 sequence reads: CASSSLTDTRLQPQHF. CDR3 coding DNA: TGTGCCAGCAGTTCGCTGACTGACACGCGGCTCCAGCCCCAGCATTTT.

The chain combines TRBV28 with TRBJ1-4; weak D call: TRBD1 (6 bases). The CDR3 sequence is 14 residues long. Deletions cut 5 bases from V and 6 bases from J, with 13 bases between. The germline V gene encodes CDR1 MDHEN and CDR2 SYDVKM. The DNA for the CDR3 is TGTGCCAGCAGTCTACAGGGTGTATATGAAAAACTGTTTTTT. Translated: CASSLQGVYEKLFF.

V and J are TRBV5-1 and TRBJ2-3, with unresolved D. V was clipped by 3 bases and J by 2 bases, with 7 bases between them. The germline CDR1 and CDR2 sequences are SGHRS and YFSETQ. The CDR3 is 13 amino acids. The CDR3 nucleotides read TGCGCCAGCAGCTCGCTCGACACAGATACGCAGTATTTT. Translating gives CASSSLDTDTQYF.

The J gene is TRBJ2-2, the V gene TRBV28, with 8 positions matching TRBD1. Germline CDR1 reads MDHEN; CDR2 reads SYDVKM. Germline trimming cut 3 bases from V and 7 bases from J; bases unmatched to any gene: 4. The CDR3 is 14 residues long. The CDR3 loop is CASSFSGGDGELFF. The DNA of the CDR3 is TGTGCCAGCAGTTTCTCAGGGGGCGACGGGGAGCTGTTTTTT.

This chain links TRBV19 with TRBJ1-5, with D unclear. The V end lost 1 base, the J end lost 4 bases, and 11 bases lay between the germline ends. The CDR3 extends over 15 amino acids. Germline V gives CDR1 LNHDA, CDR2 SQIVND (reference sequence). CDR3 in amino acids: CASSIAGYFNQPQHF. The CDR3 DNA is TGTGCCAGTAGTATAGCTGGGTATTTTAATCAGCCCCAGCATTTT.

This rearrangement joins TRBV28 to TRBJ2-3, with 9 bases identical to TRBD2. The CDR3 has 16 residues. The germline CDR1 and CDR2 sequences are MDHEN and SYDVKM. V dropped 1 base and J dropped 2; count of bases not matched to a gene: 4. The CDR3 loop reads CASSLYLAGLTDTQYF. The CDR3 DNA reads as TGTGCCAGCAGTTTATATCTAGCGGGGCTCACAGATACGCAGTATTTT.

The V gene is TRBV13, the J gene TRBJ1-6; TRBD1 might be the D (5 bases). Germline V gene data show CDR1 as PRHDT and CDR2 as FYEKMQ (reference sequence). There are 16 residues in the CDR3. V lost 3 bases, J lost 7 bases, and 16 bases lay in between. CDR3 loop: CASSLPREPGNSPLHF. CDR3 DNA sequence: TGTGCCAGCAGCTTGCCTCGCGAGCCAGGGAATTCACCCCTCCACTTT.

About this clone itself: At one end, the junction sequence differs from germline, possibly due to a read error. Here the CDR3 DNA reads TGTGCCTGGGGTGTGGGACCCCGGGAGGGAGATACGCAGTATTTT. It encodes CAWGVGPREGDTQYF. The chain carries TRBV30 and TRBJ2-3, with TRBD2 matching over 8 bases. The CDR3 spans 15 residues. The V gene's germline CDR1 is GTSNPN and CDR2 SVGIG (reference sequence).

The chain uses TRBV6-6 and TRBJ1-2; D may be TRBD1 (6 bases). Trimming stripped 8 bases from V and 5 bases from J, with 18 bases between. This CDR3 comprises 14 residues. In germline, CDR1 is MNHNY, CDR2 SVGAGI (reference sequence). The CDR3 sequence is CASAPGDEGYGYTF. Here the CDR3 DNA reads TGTGCCAGCGCCCCAGGGGATGAGGGATATGGCTACACCTTC.

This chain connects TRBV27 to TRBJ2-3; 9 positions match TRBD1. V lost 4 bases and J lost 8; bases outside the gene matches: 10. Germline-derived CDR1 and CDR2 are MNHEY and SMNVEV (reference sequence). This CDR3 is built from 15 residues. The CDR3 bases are TGTGCCAGCAGTTGGTCACAGGGGGCAGTTGCTACGCAGTATTTT. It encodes CASSWSQGAVATQYF.

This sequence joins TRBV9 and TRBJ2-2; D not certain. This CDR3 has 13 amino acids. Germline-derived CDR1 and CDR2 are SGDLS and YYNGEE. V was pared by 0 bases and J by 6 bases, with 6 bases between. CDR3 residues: CASSVDNPGELFF. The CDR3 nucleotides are TGTGCCAGCAGCGTAGATAACCCCGGGGAGCTGTTTTTT. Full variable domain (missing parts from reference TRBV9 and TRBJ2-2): DSGVTQTPKHLITATGQRVTLRCSPRSGDLSVYWYQQSLDQGLQFLIQYYNGEERAKGNILERFSAQQFPDLHSELNLSSLELGDSALYFCASSVDNPGELFFGEGSRLTVL.

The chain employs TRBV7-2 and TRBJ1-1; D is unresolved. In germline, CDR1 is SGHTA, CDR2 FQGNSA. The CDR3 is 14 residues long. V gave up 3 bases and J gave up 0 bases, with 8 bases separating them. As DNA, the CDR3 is TGTGCCAGCAGCTTCAATTTAGTGAACACTGAAGCTTTCTTT. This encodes CASSFNLVNTEAFF.

CDR3 in amino acids: CAWIPTGTNTGELFF. DNA for the CDR3: TGTGCCTGGATTCCAACGGGGACGAACACCGGGGAGCTGTTTTTT. The rearrangement links TRBV30 to TRBJ2-2, with D possibly matching TRBD2 (5 bases). V was shortened by 4 bases and J by 0 bases, with 12 bases between the two germline ends. Germline V gene data show CDR1 as GTSNPN and CDR2 as SVGIG (reference sequence). This CDR3 region has 15 residues.

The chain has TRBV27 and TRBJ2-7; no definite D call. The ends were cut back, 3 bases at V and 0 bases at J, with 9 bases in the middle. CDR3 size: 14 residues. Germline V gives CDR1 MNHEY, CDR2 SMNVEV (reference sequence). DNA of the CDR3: TGTGCCAGCAGTTTTTCGGTTAACTCCTACGAGCAGTACTTC. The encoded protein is CASSFSVNSYEQYF.

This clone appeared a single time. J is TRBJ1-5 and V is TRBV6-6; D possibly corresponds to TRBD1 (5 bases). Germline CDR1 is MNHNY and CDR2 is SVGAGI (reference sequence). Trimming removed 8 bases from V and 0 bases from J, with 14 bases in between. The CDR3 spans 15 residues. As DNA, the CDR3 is TGTGCCAGCCTCGCGGGGGTCTATAGCAATCAGCCCCAGCATTTT. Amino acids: CASLAGVYSNQPQHF.

For the CDR3, the DNA is TGTGCCAGCAGTTTCTGGCGGGGTGCCTACGAGCAGTACTTC. As protein: CASSFWRGAYEQYF. The chain carries TRBV28 and TRBJ2-7, with D perhaps TRBD2 (6 bases). V was cut by 3 bases and J by 2 bases, with 11 bases left in between. The germline V gene has CDR1 MDHEN and CDR2 SYDVKM. CDR3 length: 14 amino acids.